Listed here are 11 T cell receptor beta chains from one sample, sequenced in a study of OX40 agonist ivuxolimab in advanced cancers. Clones were sequenced by immunoSEQ multiplex PCR, and TCRdb holds only the in-frame ones, with some missing. The sample has about 99,000 clones, roughly 91% seen once; the top ten hold roughly 0.33%. The sequences come from CD4+ or CD8+ T cells sorted from blood, collected in a trial of the OX40 agonist ivuxolimab. All receptors derive from an adult with an advanced solid tumor such as melanoma, head and neck, liver or kidney cancer.

This chain links TRBV6-5 with TRBJ1-1; 9 bases line up with TRBD1. The V gene end was trimmed by 4 bases and the J gene end by 0 bases; junction bases not matched to a gene: 3. CDR3 length: 15 amino acids. Germline loops: CDR1 MNHEY, CDR2 SVGAGI. The CDR3 coding sequence is TGTGCCAGCAGTTTACACAGGGGGCTGAACACTGAAGCTTTCTTT. Encoded protein: CASSLHRGLNTEAFF.

This chain joins TRBV5-6 and TRBJ2-5, with D perhaps TRBD2 (6 bases). The ends were cut back, 0 bases at V and 9 bases at J, with 6 bases in the middle. The CDR3 sequence is 11 residues long. The germline gives CDR1 SGHDT, CDR2 YYEEEE. The CDR3 here is CASSLGGAQYF. The CDR3 nucleotides read TGTGCCAGCAGCTTGGGGGGGGCCCAGTACTTC.

The rearrangement uses TRBV7-2 and TRBJ2-6; D may be TRBD2 (5 bases). The germline V gene has CDR1 SGHTA and CDR2 FQGNSA. This CDR3 contains 17 residues. Trimming pared 5 bases from V and 0 bases from J, leaving 14 bases between. As DNA, the CDR3 is TGTGCCAGCAGCCCTCGTTTGGGGAGCTCTGGGGCCAACGTCCTGACTTTC. Its protein is CASSPRLGSSGANVLTF.

The rearrangement links TRBV5-4 to TRBJ1-5; D is unresolved. This CDR3 is 14 amino acids long. Germline lookup yields CDR1 SGHNT and CDR2 YYREEE (reference sequence). V shed 1 base and J shed 10 bases, with 15 bases lying between them. The CDR3: CASSLLYSYGPQHF. The CDR3 nucleotides are TGTGCCAGCAGCTTGCTTTACAGCTATGGTCCCCAGCATTTT.

The rearrangement links TRBV9 to TRBJ2-4; D remains ambiguous. Per germline, CDR1 SGDLS and CDR2 YYNGEE. V lost 3 bases to trimming and J lost 4 bases, with 8 bases between them. The CDR3 consists of 13 residues. The CDR3 coding sequence is TGTGCCAGCAGCGACCAGTCGAAAAACATTCAGTACTTC. Translating gives CASSDQSKNIQYF. Full variable domain (remainder filled in from reference TRBV9 and TRBJ2-4): DSGVTQTPKHLITATGQRVTLRCSPRSGDLSVYWYQQSLDQGLQFLIQYYNGEERAKGNILERFSAQQFPDLHSELNLSSLELGDSALYFCASSDQSKNIQYFGAGTRLSVL.

The V call is TRBV6-6, the J call TRBJ2-1; the D is unclear. Germline values: CDR1 MNHNY, CDR2 SVGAGI (reference sequence). The CDR3 consists of 13 residues. The V end lost 7 bases, the J end lost 0 bases, and 7 bases lay between the germline ends. The chain's CDR3 is CASNRGSYNEQFF. CDR3 coding DNA: TGTGCCAGCAATCGCGGCTCCTACAATGAGCAGTTCTTC.

The chain uses TRBV4-3 and TRBJ2-5; D gene unclear. The CDR3 spans 15 residues. The V end was cut by 0 bases, the J end by 5 bases, with 13 bases between. Germline V gene lookup returns CDR1 LGHNA and CDR2 YSLEER. The CDR3 here is CASSQDRWGGETQYF. The CDR3 bases are TGCGCCAGCAGCCAAGATCGGTGGGGTGGGGAGACCCAGTACTTC.

V usage is TRBV11-2 and J usage is TRBJ1-1; maybe TRBD1 (5 bases). V was pared by 1 base and J by 0 bases, with 9 bases between. The CDR3 is 15 residues long. CDR1 is SGHAT and CDR2 is FQNNGV in the germline V gene. CDR3 residues: CASSLGGGLNTEAFF. The CDR3, as DNA: TGTGCCAGCAGCTTAGGGGGGGGTTTGAACACTGAAGCTTTCTTT.

The rearrangement joins TRBV27 to TRBJ2-5, with TRBD2 matching 10 bases. The ends lost 3 bases at V and 5 bases at J; junction bases unmatched: 3. The CDR3 is 14 amino acids. CDR1 is MNHEY and CDR2 is SMNVEV in the germline V gene (reference sequence). The CDR3 loop is CASSFSTSGETQYF. In nucleotides, the CDR3 is TGTGCCAGCAGTTTCTCGACTAGCGGGGAGACCCAGTACTTC.

The chain carries TRBV9 and TRBJ2-2, with D perhaps matching TRBD1 or TRBD2 (5 bases each). CDR1 is SGDLS and CDR2 is YYNGEE in the germline V gene. Trimming took off 3 bases at V and 0 bases at J, with 12 bases between the two ends. The CDR3 totals 16 residues. The DNA of the CDR3 is TGTGCCAGCAGCGCGAGAGGGGACCCGAACACCGGGGAGCTGTTTTTT. Translated, it gives CASSARGDPNTGELFF. Complete variable domain (other parts from reference TRBV9 and TRBJ2-2): DSGVTQTPKHLITATGQRVTLRCSPRSGDLSVYWYQQSLDQGLQFLIQYYNGEERAKGNILERFSAQQFPDLHSELNLSSLELGDSALYFCASSARGDPNTGELFFGEGSRLTVL.

The sample holds one count of this clone. The chain uses TRBV7-8 and TRBJ1-1, with D tentatively TRBD1 (6 bases). The V gene's germline CDR1 is SGHVS and CDR2 FQNEAQ. V was clipped by 1 base and J by 9 bases, with 12 bases between them. The CDR3 contains 13 residues. The CDR3 reads CASSLVRTAKAFF. In DNA, the CDR3 is TGTGCCAGCAGCTTAGTGAGGACAGCTAAAGCTTTCTTT.